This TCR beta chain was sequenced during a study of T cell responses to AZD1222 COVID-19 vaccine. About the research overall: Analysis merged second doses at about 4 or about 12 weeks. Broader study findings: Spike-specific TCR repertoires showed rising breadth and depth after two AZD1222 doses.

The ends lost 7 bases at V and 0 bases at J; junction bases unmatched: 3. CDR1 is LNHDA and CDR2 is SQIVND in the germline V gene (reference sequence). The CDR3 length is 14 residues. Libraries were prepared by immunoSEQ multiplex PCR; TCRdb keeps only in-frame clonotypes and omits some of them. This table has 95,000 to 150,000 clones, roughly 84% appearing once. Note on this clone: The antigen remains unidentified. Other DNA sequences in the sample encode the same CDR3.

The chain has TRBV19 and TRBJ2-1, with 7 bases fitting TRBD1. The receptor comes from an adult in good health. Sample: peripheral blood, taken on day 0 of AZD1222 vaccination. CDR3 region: CASTRDSSYNEQFF. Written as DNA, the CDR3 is TGTGCCAGTACCCGGGACAGCTCCTACAATGAGCAGTTCTTC.